These 20 T cell receptor beta chains share one sample of origin, sequenced in a study of T cells in Graves' hyperthyroidism and ophthalmopathy. Using RNA transcripts as the source, TCR beta CDR3 regions were amplified. HTBI primers were used for first-round RT-PCR of the TCR CDR3. TCRdb recomputed calls from the multiplex PCR reads with MiXCR, one row per CDR3 protein. Of under 700,000 distinct CDR3 sequences listed, roughly 17% are singletons. Source material: blood. The source is a woman younger than 30 with Graves' hyperthyroidism.

The V and J genes are TRBV9 and TRBJ1-5; 8 bases are a match to TRBD1. This CDR3 region has 14 residues. CDR1 is SGDLS and CDR2 is YYNGEE in the germline V gene. The ends lost 3 bases at V and 7 bases at J; junction bases unmatched: 6. CDR3: CASSARDRSQPQHF. The DNA for the CDR3 is TGTGCCAGCAGCGCTCGGGACAGGAGCCAGCCCCAGCATTTT.

This clonotype was seen more than once but under ten times. This sequence joins TRBV6-2 or TRBV6-3 and TRBJ1-4, with D uncertain. V shed 2 bases and J shed 4 bases, with 11 bases lying between them. Germline V gene lookup returns CDR1 MNHEY and CDR2 SVGEGT. CDR3 length equals 15 residues. The chain's CDR3 is CASSYDEVFNEKLFF. Here the CDR3 DNA reads TGTGCCAGCAGTTACGACGAGGTTTTTAATGAAAAACTGTTTTTT.

This clonotype was counted ten times or more. V is TRBV2 and J is TRBJ1-1; 7 bases map to TRBD1. Unmatched junction bases numbered 8, after V lost 6 bases and J lost 4 bases. CDR3 length: 14 residues. CDR1 is SNHLY, CDR2 FYNNEI, per germline. CDR3 sequence (DNA): TGTGCCAGCAGGAGAGCACAGGGGATCACTGAAGCTTTCTTT. Translation: CASRRAQGITEAFF.

This sequence joins TRBV4-1 and TRBJ2-7; D is ambiguous. The CDR3 length is 15 residues. Trimming shortened V by 1 base and J by 0 bases, and 10 bases separated the two germline ends. Germline assignment: CDR1 MGHRA and CDR2 YSYEKL. The CDR3 nucleotides read TGCGCCAGCAGCCAAGTCTCAACTGTCTCCTACGAGCAGTACTTC. Encoded protein: CASSQVSTVSYEQYF.

Ten or more counts support this clonotype. The chain's CDR3 is CASSAKTTWDADTEAFF. The CDR3 DNA reads as TGTGCCAGCAGTGCTAAGACAACCTGGGATGCGGACACTGAAGCTTTCTTT. This sequence joins TRBV12-3 or TRBV12-4 and TRBJ1-1; no definite D call. V lost 5 bases, J lost 3 bases, and 22 bases lay in between. The CDR3 covers 17 residues.

The V and J genes are TRBV7-9 and TRBJ2-1; 10 bases are shared with TRBD2. The CDR3 runs 14 residues. CDR1 and CDR2 from the germline V gene are SEHNR and FQNEAQ (reference sequence). V lost 8 bases to trimming and J lost 6 bases; unmatched junction nucleotides: 7. CDR3 region: CASLIAGGSNEQFF. CDR3 DNA: TGTGCCAGCCTTATAGCGGGAGGTAGCAATGAGCAGTTCTTC. The full variable domain, with the rest looked up from reference TRBV7-9 and TRBJ2-1, is DTGVSQNPRHKITKRGQNVTFRCDPISEHNRLYWYRQTLGQGPEFLTYFQNEAQLEKSRLLSDRFSAERPKGSFSTLEIQRTEQGDSAMYLCASLIAGGSNEQFFGPGTRLTVL.

The rearrangement uses TRBV12-3 or TRBV12-4 and TRBJ2-7; 8 bases match TRBD2. The length of the CDR3 is 17 residues. V was clipped by 5 bases and J by 4 bases; unmatched bases: 16. The CDR3 loop reads CASSLPTSVGGTYEQYF. The CDR3 coding sequence is TGTGCCAGCAGTCTCCCGACTAGCGTGGGGGGTACTTACGAGCAGTACTTC.

Ten or more counts support this clonotype. This chain uses TRBV2 with TRBJ2-7; D possibly matches TRBD1 or TRBD2 (5 bases each). The CDR3 contains 15 residues. Trimming removed 3 bases from V and 3 bases from J, with 15 bases in between. The germline V gene has CDR1 SNHLY and CDR2 FYNNEI. CDR3 in amino acids: CASSEGRDEDYEQYF. CDR3 nucleotides: TGTGCCAGCAGTGAGGGCCGGGACGAAGACTACGAGCAGTACTTC.

This clonotype occurred a few times. V and J are TRBV5-1 and TRBJ2-3; TRBD1 agrees at 8 bases. The CDR3 is 16 residues long. The germline CDR1 and CDR2 sequences are SGHRS and YFSETQ. After removal of 0 bases from V and 5 bases from J, the junction contained 8 bases not matched to a gene. The CDR3 bases are TGCGCCAGCAGCTTGGGGGTCAGGGGGCGGTTAGATACGCAGTATTTT. This encodes CASSLGVRGRLDTQYF.

Many counts were recorded for this clonotype. The V and J genes are TRBV12-3 or TRBV12-4 and TRBJ1-5; 7 nucleotides agree with TRBD1. After removal of 3 bases from V and 4 bases from J, the junction contained 6 bases not matched to a gene. The CDR3 spans 15 residues. In nucleotides, the CDR3 is TGTGCCAGCAGTTTGGGTCCCAGGGGGAATCAGCCCCAGCATTTT. Its translation is CASSLGPRGNQPQHF.

This clonotype was counted between two and nine times. This chain joins TRBV3-1 and TRBJ2-5; D might be TRBD1 or TRBD2, each matching 5 bases. Germline V gene lookup returns CDR1 LGHDT and CDR2 YNNKEL (reference sequence). The length of the CDR3 is 14 residues. V was pared by 4 bases and J by 5 bases, with 14 bases between. CDR3 amino acids: CASSLGPALETQYF. In DNA, the CDR3 is TGTGCCAGCAGCCTGGGACCTGCGTTGGAGACCCAGTACTTC.

This clonotype appeared many times. This sequence joins TRBV5-8 and TRBJ2-3; D perhaps matches TRBD2 (7 bases). V was pared by 10 bases and J by 4 bases, with 13 bases between. The CDR3 is made up of 12 amino acids. CDR1 and CDR2 from the germline V gene are SGHTS and YDEGEE. CDR3 nucleotide sequence: TGTGCCGGACAGCGGGACGCAGATACGCAGTATTTT. This encodes CAGQRDADTQYF.

Only a few counts were recorded for this clonotype. The chain recombines TRBV6-4 with TRBJ1-1; the D is unclear. CDR1 and CDR2 from the germline V gene are MRHNA and SNTAGT. The CDR3 consists of 15 residues. V shed 4 bases and J shed 3 bases, with 15 bases lying between them. The DNA for the CDR3 is TGTGCCAGCAGTGCGGTGTGGGCGAGGGACACTGAAGCTTTCTTT. Amino acid sequence: CASSAVWARDTEAFF.

The rearrangement links TRBV7-2 to TRBJ2-2, with TRBD2 matching over 10 bases. Trimming at V came to 2 bases and at J to 3 bases, leaving 12 bases not matched to a gene. Germline V gene sequence: CDR1 SGHTA, CDR2 FQGNSA. The CDR3 is 19 amino acids. Written as DNA, the CDR3 is TGTGCCAGCAGCTTAATAGGTAGCGGGGGGCGGAGAGACACCGGGGAGCTGTTTTTT. The encoded protein is CASSLIGSGGRRDTGELFF. Using reference TRBV7-2 and TRBJ2-2 for the parts outside the CDR3, the full variable domain is GAGVSQSPSNKVTEKGKDVELRCDPISGHTALYWYRQSLGQGLEFLIYFQGNSAPDKSGLPSDRFSAERTGGSVSTLTIQRTQQEDSAVYLCASSLIGSGGRRDTGELFFGEGSRLTVL.

The chain joins TRBV15 to TRBJ1-6; D is uncertain. The V and J ends lost 8 bases and 5 bases respectively, with 13 bases between them. Looked up from germline, CDR1 is LNHNV and CDR2 is YYDKDF (reference sequence). The CDR3 sequence is 14 residues long. Here the CDR3 reads CATQHLPHNSPLHF. As DNA, the CDR3 is TGTGCCACCCAGCACCTCCCTCATAATTCACCCCTCCACTTT.

The chain is built from TRBV30 and TRBJ1-1, with a possible D match to TRBD1 (5 bases). Trimming left V 5 bases short and J 4 bases short, with 14 bases between. The CDR3 consists of 13 residues. Germline V gene lookup returns CDR1 GTSNPN and CDR2 SVGIG (reference sequence). CDR3 region: CAWEVGGGTEAFF. The CDR3 DNA reads TGTGCCTGGGAGGTGGGGGGAGGCACTGAAGCTTTCTTT.

This clonotype was seen only a few times. One end of the junction does not line up with germline, which may come from a read error. The gene calls are TRBV7-9 and TRBJ2-5; TRBD1 matches at 8 bases. Germline V lookup: CDR1 SEHNR, CDR2 FQNEAQ (reference sequence). This CDR3 contains 10 residues. The CDR3 is CASGRQGIHF. In DNA form, the CDR3 reads TGTGCCAGCGGCCGACAGGGGATCCACTTC.

The sample holds a few counts of this clonotype. The rearrangement uses TRBV6-2 or TRBV6-3 and TRBJ2-2; a possible D gene is TRBD1 (5 bases). Germline CDR1 MNHEY, CDR2 SVGEGT. V lost 1 base to trimming and J lost 4 bases, with 10 bases between them. The CDR3 contains 15 residues. CDR3 DNA: TGTGCCAGCAGTTACTTAGGGGTCGGCACCGGGGAGCTGTTTTTT. This gives the protein CASSYLGVGTGELFF.

This clonotype came up a few times. The chain carries TRBV7-2 and TRBJ1-1, with 7 bases lining up with TRBD1. The V segment lost 1 base and the J segment 1 base; nucleotides outside the gene matches: 3. This CDR3 comprises 15 residues. Germline V gene data show CDR1 as SGHTA and CDR2 as FQGNSA. The CDR3 is CASSLGDSPNTEAFF. The CDR3 coding sequence is TGTGCCAGCAGCTTAGGGGACAGCCCGAACACTGAAGCTTTCTTT.

This clonotype was seen at least ten times. The chain employs TRBV25-1 and TRBJ1-2; D gene ambiguous. Trimming removed 1 base at V and 6 bases at J, with 18 bases between. Germline values: CDR1 MGHDK, CDR2 SYGVNS. CDR3 length: 16 residues. The CDR3 here is CASSEFGIGPGNGYTF. The CDR3 DNA sequence: TGTGCCAGCAGTGAATTTGGGATAGGGCCGGGGAATGGCTACACCTTC.